Listed here are 6 T cell receptor beta chains from one sample, sequenced in a study of blood T cell repertoires in COVID-19. Generated by immunoSEQ multiplex PCR, the TCRdb table keeps only in-frame clones and is missing some. The sample includes 84,000 or so clones, approximately 78% seen only once; the top ten take 0.95% to 1.5%. The sequenced sample consisted of peripheral blood. Every receptor here comes from a woman older than 75 with acute or convalescent COVID-19.

The rearrangement uses TRBV5-6 and TRBJ1-4; D ambiguous. CDR3 length: 15 residues. Trimming took off 4 bases at V and 8 bases at J, with 18 bases between the two ends. The V gene's germline CDR1 is SGHDT and CDR2 YYEEEE. The CDR3: CASSDYRTKEEKLFF. CDR3 sequence (DNA): TGTGCCAGCAGCGATTACAGAACGAAAGAGGAAAAACTGTTTTTT.

The J gene is TRBJ2-1, the V gene TRBV27, with 8 bases fitting TRBD2. This CDR3 has 15 amino acids. Per germline, CDR1 MNHEY and CDR2 SMNVEV (reference sequence). J gave up 5 bases and V 4 bases, and 7 bases lay outside the gene matches. The CDR3 DNA is TGTGCCAGCAGTTCCTACGGACTAGCCAACAATGAGCAGTTCTTC. It encodes CASSSYGLANNEQFF.

This clone was detected once. The rearrangement joins TRBV7-6 to TRBJ1-3, with 8 bases identical to TRBD1. The CDR3 totals 17 residues. Germline V gene lookup returns CDR1 SGHVS and CDR2 FNYEAQ. Trimming removed 3 bases from V and 2 bases from J; junction bases left unmatched: 9. DNA of the CDR3: TGTGCCAGCAGCTTTACGCAGGGGGCTACCGCTGGAAACACCATATATTTT. This translates into CASSFTQGATAGNTIYF.

The chain recombines TRBV2 with TRBJ2-3; D is possibly TRBD1 (5 bases). The CDR3 contains 14 residues. CDR1 is SNHLY and CDR2 is FYNNEI in the germline V gene. V lost 6 bases and J lost 4, with 14 bases in between. As DNA, the CDR3 is TGTGCCAGCAGGACAGCAGAAGGTGCAGATACGCAGTATTTT. Its translation: CASRTAEGADTQYF.

The gene calls are TRBV7-2 and TRBJ2-7; the match to TRBD2 covers 7 bases. This CDR3 has 16 residues. Unmatched junction bases numbered 12, after V lost 0 bases and J lost 7 bases. CDR1 and CDR2 (germline): SGHTA, FQGNSA. The CDR3 loop is CASSLAPGDGGGEQYF. The CDR3 bases are TGTGCCAGCAGCTTAGCCCCTGGAGACGGGGGAGGGGAGCAGTACTTC.

This rearrangement joins TRBV7-8 to TRBJ1-5, with no clear D. The germline V and J ends were trimmed by 0 bases and 11 bases, with 20 bases remaining between them. Germline-derived CDR1 and CDR2 are SGHVS and FQNEAQ. The CDR3 length is 16 residues. The CDR3 protein is CASSLALAGAGSAQHF. DNA for the CDR3: TGTGCCAGCAGCTTAGCGTTAGCGGGCGCCGGGAGCGCCCAGCATTTT.